The following is a T cell receptor beta chain sequence with its context. The antigen is undetermined. The data are from a study of shared clonotypes between healthy human individuals. Findings and caveats of the study: Measured sharing among donors was expected to vary with sequencing depth. The sharing of approximately 4.6% of naive CD4 clonotypes was seen across several donors.

Germline values: CDR1 MNHEY, CDR2 SMNVEV (reference sequence). V was trimmed by 4 bases and J by 2 bases, leaving 12 bases between them. The CDR3 totals 15 residues. Sequenced by immunoSEQ multiplex PCR; TCRdb stores in-frame clones only, minus some. The sample yields roughly 320,000 clones, around 87% seen once. Each sample came from a Caucasian adult donor living in Nashville, Tennessee. The TCR originated in a man between 18 and 29 years old in good health. The genes are TRBV27 and TRBJ2-1; tentative D call: TRBD1 (6 bases). Sequencing input: memory CD8+ T cells sorted from blood. Subset meaning: CD45RO+ cells pooled with CCR7-negative TemRA cells. CDR3 coding DNA: TGTGCCAGCAGTTCAGTACAGGGCGCCTACAATGAGCAGTTCTTC. This sequence encodes CASSSVQGAYNEQFF.